The entry that follows covers one T cell receptor beta chain sequence. The data are from a study of cytomegalovirus exposure and HLA in healthy donors. The V gene end was trimmed by 3 bases and the J gene end by 3 bases; junction bases not matched to a gene: 3. This CDR3 comprises 14 residues. Germline loops: CDR1 KGHSH, CDR2 LQKENI. The PCR used 60 Vbeta and 13 Jbeta primers. TCRdb keeps only in-frame clones here, not all; method: immunoSEQ multiplex PCR. Of 65,000 to 85,000 clones listed, over 9% are singletons. The sample taken for sequencing was PBMCs. This chain links TRBV18 with TRBJ2-3, with TRBD2 identical over 7 bases. The sequence derives from a man in his 60s in good health and CMV-seropositive. In nucleotides, the CDR3 is TGTGCCAGCTCACCGGGAGGGCGAACAGATACGCAGTATTTT. Protein sequence: CASSPGGRTDTQYF.